The subject of this entry is one TCR beta chain. The PCR used 60 Vbeta and 13 Jbeta primers. This table comes from immunoSEQ multiplex PCR, and its TCRdb copy is limited to in-frame clones, with some not included. The repertoire has around 150,000 clones, around three quarters of them found once; the top ten carry approximately 2.8%. V trimming: 5 bases; J trimming: 5 bases; junction bases outside the gene matches: 2. This CDR3 comprises 13 residues. Germline V gene lookup returns CDR1 LNHDA and CDR2 SQIVND (reference sequence). The data belong to a study of cytomegalovirus exposure and HLA in healthy donors.

The chain is built from TRBV19 and TRBJ1-5; 8 nucleotides align to TRBD1. The receptor's source is a male donor in good health and CMV-seronegative. Input material: PBMCs. The CDR3 loop is CASSPDRDQPQHF. CDR3 in DNA: TGTGCCAGTAGTCCGGACAGGGATCAGCCCCAGCATTTT.